These 26 T cell receptor beta chains were sequenced from one sample in a study of blood T cell repertoires in COVID-19. Repertoires were generated with immunoSEQ multiplex PCR, while TCRdb's copy carries only in-frame clones and drops some. The sample lists 200,000 to 250,000 clones; 86% were seen once. Sequenced input: peripheral blood. These receptors were taken from a woman aged 45-59 years with COVID-19, enrolled during active disease.

The gene calls are TRBV25-1 and TRBJ1-1; no clear D. Germline V CDR1 and CDR2: MGHDK, SYGVNS. The CDR3 spans 15 residues. Trimming shortened V by 5 bases and J by 1 base, and 14 bases separated the two germline ends. For the CDR3, the DNA is TGTGCCAGCAGTACCACAAGGCGCGGGAACACTGAAGCTTTCTTT. Its protein product is CASSTTRRGNTEAFF.

The rearrangement uses TRBV6-6 and TRBJ2-1; 10 bases are shared with TRBD1. The CDR3 is 15 amino acids. Per germline, CDR1 MNHNY and CDR2 SVGAGI (reference sequence). The V gene end was trimmed by 5 bases and the J gene end by 3 bases; junction bases not matched to a gene: 4. For the CDR3, the DNA is TGTGCCAGCAGTCCGGGACAGGGGAACTACAATGAGCAGTTCTTC. This encodes CASSPGQGNYNEQFF.

The J gene is TRBJ2-4, the V gene TRBV6-5; D gene uncertain. Germline CDR1 is MNHEY and CDR2 is SVGAGI. This CDR3 comprises 15 residues. V was trimmed by 4 bases and J by 0 bases, leaving 10 bases between them. As DNA, the CDR3 is TGTGCCAGCAGTTCGCCCTTGGCAGCCAAAAACATTCAGTACTTC. Its translation: CASSSPLAAKNIQYF.

The chain uses TRBV13 and TRBJ2-1, with 7 positions matching TRBD1. The ends lost 3 bases at V and 8 bases at J; junction bases unmatched: 19. The CDR3 is 18 amino acids. Germline lookup yields CDR1 PRHDT and CDR2 FYEKMQ (reference sequence). The CDR3 nucleotides read TGTGCCAGCAGCTTCATGACATTCAACGGTATAGGGGGCCATGAGCAGTTCTTC. Its translation: CASSFMTFNGIGGHEQFF.

This chain uses TRBV5-4 with TRBJ1-2; possible D gene TRBD1, 5 bases. The length of the CDR3 is 18 residues. CDR1 is SGHNT and CDR2 is YYREEE in the germline V gene (reference sequence). V lost 1 base and J 1 base, leaving 20 bases between the germline ends. This chain's CDR3 is CASSLLGYPGEDNYGYTF. In DNA, the CDR3 is TGTGCCAGCAGCTTGTTAGGATACCCGGGGGAGGATAACTATGGCTACACCTTC.

The gene calls are TRBV5-1 and TRBJ2-4; the match to TRBD2 covers 13 bases. The trim removed 3 bases at V and 9 bases at J, leaving 9 bases unmatched. Looked up from germline, CDR1 is SGHRS and CDR2 is YFSETQ. The CDR3 is 16 residues long. CDR3 in amino acids: CASSSERTSGGGIQYF. The CDR3 DNA is TGCGCCAGCAGCTCCGAACGGACTAGCGGGGGAGGCATTCAGTACTTC.

The rearrangement joins TRBV20-1 to TRBJ1-2; tentatively, D is TRBD1 (6 bases). Germline V gene data show CDR1 as DFQATT and CDR2 as SNEGSKA (reference sequence). This CDR3 spans 10 amino acids. The V gene lost 5 bases and the J gene lost 6 bases, with 7 bases spanning the gap. The CDR3: CSAWTDGYTF. CDR3 sequence (DNA): TGCAGTGCTTGGACAGATGGCTACACCTTC.

The chain employs TRBV5-1 and TRBJ2-5, with 15 bases identical to TRBD2. The germline CDR1 and CDR2 sequences are SGHRS and YFSETQ. After removal of 4 bases from V and 5 bases from J, the junction contained 15 bases not matched to a gene. The CDR3 runs 19 residues. This chain's CDR3 is CASSRNTPGLAGGGETQYF. CDR3 coding DNA: TGCGCCAGCAGCCGTAACACCCCGGGACTAGCGGGGGGCGGGGAGACCCAGTACTTC.

V gene TRBV4-1 combines with J gene TRBJ2-7, with no clear D. The germline V and J ends were trimmed by 1 base and 7 bases, with 8 bases remaining between them. This CDR3 has 12 amino acids. The germline V gene has CDR1 MGHRA and CDR2 YSYEKL. This chain's CDR3 is CASSQGGREQYF. The CDR3 nucleotides are TGCGCCAGCAGCCAAGGAGGCCGGGAGCAGTACTTC.

This sequence joins TRBV3-1 (or the pseudogene TRBV3-2) and TRBJ1-4; D possibly corresponds to TRBD1 (5 bases). The V gene lost 1 base and the J gene lost 5 bases, with 17 bases spanning the gap. Germline V gene sequence: CDR1 LGHDT, CDR2 YNNKEL (reference sequence). This CDR3 is built from 17 residues. The CDR3 DNA reads as TGTGCCAGCAGCCAAGCACTGGCGGGACGGAGGAATGAAAAACTGTTTTTT. Protein sequence: CASSQALAGRRNEKLFF.

The table lists this clone with a count of one. V usage is TRBV6-5 and J usage is TRBJ1-2; TRBD1 matches 8 bases. The germline V gene has CDR1 MNHEY and CDR2 SVGAGI. V was clipped by 4 bases and J by 2 bases; unmatched bases: 0. The CDR3 runs 13 residues. The CDR3 region has the DNA TGTGCCAGCAGTTGGACAGGGAACTATGGCTACACCTTC. It specifies CASSWTGNYGYTF.

This clone was seen just once. J is TRBJ1-5 and V is TRBV6-1; 8 bases line up with TRBD1. The CDR3 loop spans 16 amino acids. The germline CDR1 and CDR2 sequences are MNHNS and SASEGT. V trimming: 2 bases; J trimming: 7 bases; junction bases outside the gene matches: 10. In nucleotides, the CDR3 is TGTGCCAGCAGTGAAATCAGGGGGCGAGGAGTGCAGCCCCAGCATTTT. As protein: CASSEIRGRGVQPQHF.

This sequence joins TRBV7-6 and TRBJ2-1, with TRBD1 matching 7 bases. CDR3 length equals 13 residues. CDR1 is SGHVS, CDR2 FNYEAQ, per germline. After removal of 3 bases from V and 6 bases from J, the junction contained 2 bases not matched to a gene. CDR3 sequence: CASSFRTGNEQFF. CDR3 bases: TGTGCCAGCAGCTTCCGGACAGGCAATGAGCAGTTCTTC.

The J gene is TRBJ2-3, the V gene TRBV5-1, with a possible D match to TRBD1 (5 bases). The CDR3 has 15 residues. Germline lookup yields CDR1 SGHRS and CDR2 YFSETQ. V lost 0 bases and J lost 6, with 14 bases in between. CDR3 region: CASSLVVGETDTQYF. As DNA, the CDR3 is TGCGCCAGCAGCTTGGTGGTAGGGGAAACGGATACGCAGTATTTT.

This clone was recorded once. This chain joins TRBV12-5 and TRBJ2-4; perhaps TRBD1 as D (5 bases). V was trimmed by 7 bases and J by 4 bases, leaving 17 bases between them. Looked up from germline, CDR1 is LGHNT and CDR2 is FRNRAP. The CDR3 has 15 amino acids. The CDR3 reads CASAQSRTLKNIQYF. The CDR3 DNA reads as TGTGCTAGTGCCCAGAGCAGGACACTGAAAAACATTCAGTACTTC.

This clone was seen once. The genes are TRBV6-1 and TRBJ2-7; unclear D gene. From germline, CDR1 is MNHNS and CDR2 SASEGT. V shed 0 bases and J shed 4 bases, with 7 bases lying between them. This CDR3 spans 13 amino acids. The CDR3 sequence is CASSEAEYYEQYV. The CDR3 DNA follows: TGTGCCAGCAGTGAAGCAGAGTATTACGAGCAGTACGTC.

The chain combines TRBV7-9 with TRBJ2-7; a possible D gene is TRBD1 (6 bases). The CDR3 loop spans 14 amino acids. Germline loops: CDR1 SEHNR, CDR2 FQNEAQ (reference sequence). V shed 4 bases and J shed 0 bases, with 10 bases lying between them. The CDR3 nucleotides read TGTGCCAGCAGCTACCGGGACAACTCCTACGAGCAGTACTTC. It yields the protein CASSYRDNSYEQYF. The full variable domain, completed using reference TRBV7-9 and TRBJ2-7, is DTGVSQNPRHKITKRGQNVTFRCDPISEHNRLYWYRQTLGQGPEFLTYFQNEAQLEKSRLLSDRFSAERPKGSFSTLEIQRTEQGDSAMYLCASSYRDNSYEQYFGPGTRLTVT.

This clone was detected a few times. This chain links TRBV2 with TRBJ2-1; possible D gene TRBD2, 5 bases. The CDR3 is 13 residues long. Trimming shortened V by 7 bases and J by 9 bases, and 16 bases separated the two germline ends. Germline CDR1 is SNHLY and CDR2 is FYNNEI. CDR3: CASKKEERPEQFF. Written as DNA, the CDR3 is TGTGCCAGCAAGAAGGAGGAACGGCCTGAGCAGTTCTTC.

This rearrangement joins TRBV10-1 to TRBJ2-3, with a possible D match to TRBD2 (6 bases). The CDR3 contains 14 residues. Trimming pared 5 bases from V and 4 bases from J, leaving 13 bases between. Germline CDR1 and CDR2: WNHNN and SYGVQD (reference sequence). In DNA, the CDR3 is TGCGCCAGCAGTCGACTAGATGGCGCAGATACGCAGTATTTT. It translates to CASSRLDGADTQYF.

This sequence joins TRBV10-2 and TRBJ2-7; 12 bases are shared with TRBD2. Germline V gene lookup returns CDR1 WSHSY and CDR2 SAAADI. The CDR3 runs to 15 residues. J lost 4 bases, V lost 4 bases, and 5 bases had no gene match. Here the CDR3 reads CASSAWTSGEYEQYV. Written as DNA, the CDR3 is TGCGCCAGCAGTGCGTGGACTAGCGGGGAGTACGAGCAGTACGTC.

V and J are TRBV9 and TRBJ2-3; a weak D match, TRBD1 (6 bases). V lost 0 bases to trimming and J lost 4 bases, with 9 bases between them. The CDR3 has 14 amino acids. From germline, CDR1 is SGDLS and CDR2 YYNGEE. The CDR3 reads CASSVDWGPDTQYF. Here the CDR3 DNA reads TGTGCCAGCAGCGTAGATTGGGGGCCAGATACGCAGTATTTT.

The chain combines TRBV5-6 with TRBJ1-6; 9 bases match TRBD1. The CDR3 spans 15 residues. From germline, CDR1 is SGHDT and CDR2 YYEEEE. V trimming: 2 bases; J trimming: 6 bases; junction bases outside the gene matches: 3. CDR3 DNA: TGTGCCAGCAGCTTCACAGGGGGCAGTAATTCACCCCTCCACTTT. This translates into CASSFTGGSNSPLHF. The full variable domain, rest sourced from reference TRBV5-6 and TRBJ1-6, is DAGVTQSPTHLIKTRGQQVTLRCSPKSGHDTVSWYQQALGQGPQFIFQYYEEEERQRGNFPDRFSGHQFPNYSSELNVNALLLGDSALYLCASSFTGGSNSPLHFGNGTRLTVT.

This chain connects TRBV5-1 to TRBJ2-3; 13 nucleotides align to TRBD2. The V segment lost 0 bases and the J segment 14 bases; nucleotides outside the gene matches: 3. The CDR3 consists of 13 residues. Germline lookup yields CDR1 SGHRS and CDR2 YFSETQ. The CDR3 reads CASSLAGTSGAYF. CDR3 nucleotide sequence: TGCGCCAGCAGCTTGGCCGGGACTAGCGGGGCGTATTTT.

DNA of the CDR3: TGTGCCAGCACCCCACCTAGCGGAGATACGCAGTATTTT. Translated, it gives CASTPPSGDTQYF. This rearrangement joins TRBV19 to TRBJ2-3; TRBD2 matches at 7 bases. The ends lost 9 bases at V and 5 bases at J; junction bases unmatched: 8. The length of the CDR3 is 13 residues. Looked up from germline, CDR1 is LNHDA and CDR2 is SQIVND (reference sequence).

The sample holds a few counts of this clone. The chain has TRBV2 and TRBJ1-1; possibly TRBD1 for D (5 bases). The germline V gene has CDR1 SNHLY and CDR2 FYNNEI. This CDR3 spans 14 amino acids. The ends were cut back, 7 bases at V and 4 bases at J, with 16 bases in the middle. The CDR3 bases are TGTGCCAGCACCCCGGGCAGGGTGAGCACTGAAGCTTTCTTT. This encodes CASTPGRVSTEAFF.

This clone occurred a few times. This rearrangement joins TRBV7-2 to TRBJ1-2; a possible D gene is TRBD1 (6 bases). CDR1 is SGHTA and CDR2 is FQGNSA in the germline V gene. Trimming pared 5 bases from V and 4 bases from J, leaving 14 bases between. The CDR3 sequence is 14 residues long. The CDR3 DNA follows: TGTGCCAGCAGCCCCGAACAGGGCATCTATGGCTACACCTTC. It specifies CASSPEQGIYGYTF.